This T cell receptor beta chain stems from a study of blood T cell repertoires in COVID-19. Study details: There were acute and convalescent COVID-19 samples, and they came from the United States, Italy and Spain.

Looked up from germline, CDR1 is MGHRA and CDR2 is YSYEKL. The CDR3 sequence is 15 residues long. Trimming removed 0 bases at V and 2 bases at J, with 10 bases between. TCRdb's copy holds only in-frame clones and misses some; the assay was immunoSEQ multiplex PCR. The sample shows roughly 250,000 clones, about 89% of them seen only once. The specimen was peripheral blood. This clonotype was sampled from a man in his thirties or forties with acute or convalescent COVID-19. This rearrangement joins TRBV4-1 to TRBJ1-1; D is ambiguous. CDR3 DNA sequence: TGCGCCAGCAGCCAAGAAATGTCCACTAACACTGAAGCTTTCTTT. It encodes CASSQEMSTNTEAFF.